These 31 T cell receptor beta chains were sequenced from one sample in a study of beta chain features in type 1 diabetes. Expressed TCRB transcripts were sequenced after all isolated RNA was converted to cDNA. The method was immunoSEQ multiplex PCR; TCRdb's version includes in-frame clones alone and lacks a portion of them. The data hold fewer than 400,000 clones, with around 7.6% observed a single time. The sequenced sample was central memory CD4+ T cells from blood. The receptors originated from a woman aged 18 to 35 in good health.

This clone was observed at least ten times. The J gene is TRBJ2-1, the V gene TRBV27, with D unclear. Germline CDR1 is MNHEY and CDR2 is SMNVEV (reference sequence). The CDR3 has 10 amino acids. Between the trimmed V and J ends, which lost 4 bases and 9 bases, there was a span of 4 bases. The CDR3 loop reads CASSSGEQFF. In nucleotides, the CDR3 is TGTGCCAGCAGTTCGGGTGAGCAGTTCTTC.

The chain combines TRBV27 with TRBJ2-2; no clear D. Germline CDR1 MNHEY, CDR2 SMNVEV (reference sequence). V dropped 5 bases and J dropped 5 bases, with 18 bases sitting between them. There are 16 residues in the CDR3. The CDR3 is CASSLAGPPFTGELFF. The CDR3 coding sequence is TGTGCCAGCAGTCTCGCCGGGCCCCCTTTTACCGGGGAGCTGTTTTTT.

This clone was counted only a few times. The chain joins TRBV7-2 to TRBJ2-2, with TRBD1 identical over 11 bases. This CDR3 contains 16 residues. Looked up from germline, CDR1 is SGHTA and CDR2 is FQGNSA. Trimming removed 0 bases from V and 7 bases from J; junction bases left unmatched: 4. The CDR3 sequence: CASSLATGTGGGELFF. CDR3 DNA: TGTGCCAGCAGCTTAGCGACCGGGACAGGGGGCGGGGAGCTGTTTTTT. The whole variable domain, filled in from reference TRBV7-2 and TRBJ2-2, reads GAGVSQSPSNKVTEKGKDVELRCDPISGHTALYWYRQSLGQGLEFLIYFQGNSAPDKSGLPSDRFSAERTGGSVSTLTIQRTQQEDSAVYLCASSLATGTGGGELFFGEGSRLTVL.

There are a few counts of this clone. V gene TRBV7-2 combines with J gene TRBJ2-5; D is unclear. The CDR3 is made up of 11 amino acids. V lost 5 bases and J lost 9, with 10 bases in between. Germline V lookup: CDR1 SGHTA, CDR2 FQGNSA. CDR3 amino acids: CASSQMASQYF. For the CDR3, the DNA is TGTGCCAGCAGCCAGATGGCGTCCCAGTACTTC.

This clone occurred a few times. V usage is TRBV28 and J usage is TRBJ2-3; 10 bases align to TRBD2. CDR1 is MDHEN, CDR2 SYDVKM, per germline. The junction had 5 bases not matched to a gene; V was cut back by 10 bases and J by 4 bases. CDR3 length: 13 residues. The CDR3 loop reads CATIAGGADTQYF. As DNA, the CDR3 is TGTGCCACCATAGCGGGAGGTGCAGATACGCAGTATTTT.

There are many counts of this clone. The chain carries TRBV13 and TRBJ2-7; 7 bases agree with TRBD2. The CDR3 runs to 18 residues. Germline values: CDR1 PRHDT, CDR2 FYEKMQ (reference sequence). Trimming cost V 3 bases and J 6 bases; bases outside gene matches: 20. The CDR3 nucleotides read TGTGCCAGCAGCTTCCGGGCAGCGGGAACGGGAGGACGTCCCGAGCAGTACTTC. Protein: CASSFRAAGTGGRPEQYF.

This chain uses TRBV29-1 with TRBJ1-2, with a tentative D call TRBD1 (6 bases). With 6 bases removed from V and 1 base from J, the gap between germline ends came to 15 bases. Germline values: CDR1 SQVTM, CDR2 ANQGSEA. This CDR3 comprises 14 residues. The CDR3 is CSVDDHRDNYGYTF. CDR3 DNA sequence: TGCAGCGTAGACGACCACAGGGATAACTATGGCTACACCTTC.

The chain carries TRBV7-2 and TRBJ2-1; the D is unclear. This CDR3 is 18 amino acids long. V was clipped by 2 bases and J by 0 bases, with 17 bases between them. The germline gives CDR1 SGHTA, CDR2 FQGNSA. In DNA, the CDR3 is TGTGCCAGCAGCTTATCTAGACCAATCCGACGCTCCTACAATGAGCAGTTCTTC. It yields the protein CASSLSRPIRRSYNEQFF.

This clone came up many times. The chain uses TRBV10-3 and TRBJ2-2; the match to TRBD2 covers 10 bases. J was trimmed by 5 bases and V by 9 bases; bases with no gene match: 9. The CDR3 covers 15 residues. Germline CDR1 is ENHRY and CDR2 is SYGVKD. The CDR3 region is CAIQPTSGQTGELFF. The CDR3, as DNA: TGTGCCATTCAACCGACTAGCGGGCAGACCGGGGAGCTGTTTTTT.

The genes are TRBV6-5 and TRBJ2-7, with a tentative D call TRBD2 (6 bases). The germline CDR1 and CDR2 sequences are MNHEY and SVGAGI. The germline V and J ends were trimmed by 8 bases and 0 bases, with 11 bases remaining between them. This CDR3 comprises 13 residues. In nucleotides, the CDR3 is TGTGCCAGCGGGGGGTCGAGCTCCTACGAGCAGTACTTC. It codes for CASGGSSSYEQYF.

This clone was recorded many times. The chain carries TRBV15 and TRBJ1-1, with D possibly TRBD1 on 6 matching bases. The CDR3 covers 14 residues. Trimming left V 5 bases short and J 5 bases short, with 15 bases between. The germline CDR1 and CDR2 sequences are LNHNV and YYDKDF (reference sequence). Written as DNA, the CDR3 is TGTGCCACCAGCGCGACGTACAGGGATACTGAAGCTTTCTTT. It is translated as CATSATYRDTEAFF.

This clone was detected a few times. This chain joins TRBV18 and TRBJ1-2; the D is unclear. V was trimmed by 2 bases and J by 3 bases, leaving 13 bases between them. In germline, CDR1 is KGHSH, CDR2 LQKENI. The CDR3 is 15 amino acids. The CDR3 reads CASSPGSGLDYGYTF. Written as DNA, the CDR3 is TGTGCCAGCTCACCAGGGTCAGGCTTGGACTATGGCTACACCTTC.

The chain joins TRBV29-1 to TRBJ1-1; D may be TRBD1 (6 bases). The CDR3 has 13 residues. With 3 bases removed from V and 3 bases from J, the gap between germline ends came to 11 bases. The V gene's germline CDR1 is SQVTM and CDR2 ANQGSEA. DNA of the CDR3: TGCAGCGTTGAGGGGGGCTGGGACACTGAAGCTTTCTTT. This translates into CSVEGGWDTEAFF. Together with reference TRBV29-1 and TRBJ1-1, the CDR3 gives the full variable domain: SAVISQKPSRDICQRGTSLTIQCQVDSQVTMMFWYRQQPGQSLTLIATANQGSEATYESGFVIDKFPISRPNLTFSTLTVSNMSPEDSSIYLCSVEGGWDTEAFFGQGTRLTVV.

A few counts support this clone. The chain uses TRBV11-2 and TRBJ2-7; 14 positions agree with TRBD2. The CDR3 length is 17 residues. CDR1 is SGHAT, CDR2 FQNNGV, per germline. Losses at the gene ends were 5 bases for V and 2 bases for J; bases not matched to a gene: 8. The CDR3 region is CASSRKGLAGAPYEQYF. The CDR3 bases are TGTGCCAGCAGCAGAAAGGGACTAGCGGGAGCCCCCTACGAGCAGTACTTC. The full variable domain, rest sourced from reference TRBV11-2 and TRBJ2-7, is EAGVAQSPRYKIIEKRQSVAFWCNPISGHATLYWYQQILGQGPKLLIQFQNNGVVDDSQLPKDRFSAERLKGVDSTLKIQPAKLEDSAVYLCASSRKGLAGAPYEQYFGPGTRLTVT.

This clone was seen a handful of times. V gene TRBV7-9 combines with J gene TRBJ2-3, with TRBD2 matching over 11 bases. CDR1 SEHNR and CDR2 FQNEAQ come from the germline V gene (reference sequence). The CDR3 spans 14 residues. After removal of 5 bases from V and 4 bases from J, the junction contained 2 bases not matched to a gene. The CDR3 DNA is TGTGCCAGCAGCATGGGACTAGCGGCAGATACGCAGTATTTT. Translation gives CASSMGLAADTQYF.

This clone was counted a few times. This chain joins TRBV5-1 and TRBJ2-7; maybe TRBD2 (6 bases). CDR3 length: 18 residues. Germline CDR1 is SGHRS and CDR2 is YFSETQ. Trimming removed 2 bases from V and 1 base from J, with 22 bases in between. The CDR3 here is CASSLQPPGQGGSYEQYF. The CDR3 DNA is TGCGCCAGCAGCTTACAACCCCCCGGACAAGGAGGGTCCTACGAGCAGTACTTC.

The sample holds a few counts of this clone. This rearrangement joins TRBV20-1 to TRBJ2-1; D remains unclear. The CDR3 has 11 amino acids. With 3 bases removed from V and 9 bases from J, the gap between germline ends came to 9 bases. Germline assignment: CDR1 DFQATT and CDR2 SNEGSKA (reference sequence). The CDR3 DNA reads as TGCAGTGCTAGCCCAGGTCGTGAGCAGTTCTTC. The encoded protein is CSASPGREQFF.

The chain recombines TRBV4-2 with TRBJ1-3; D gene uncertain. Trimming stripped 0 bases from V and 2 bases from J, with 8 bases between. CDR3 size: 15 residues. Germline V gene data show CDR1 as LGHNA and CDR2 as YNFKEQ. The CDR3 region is CASSQDLVAGNTIYF. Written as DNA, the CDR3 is TGTGCCAGCAGCCAAGATTTGGTAGCTGGAAACACCATATATTTT.

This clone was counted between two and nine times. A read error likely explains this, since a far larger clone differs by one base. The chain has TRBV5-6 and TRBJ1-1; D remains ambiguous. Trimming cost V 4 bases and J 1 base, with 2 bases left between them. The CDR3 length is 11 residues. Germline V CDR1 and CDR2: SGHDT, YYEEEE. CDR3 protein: CASSRNTEAFF. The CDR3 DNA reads TGTGCCAGCAGCAGGAACACTGAAGCTTTCTTT. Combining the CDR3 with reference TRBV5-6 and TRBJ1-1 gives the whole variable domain DAGVTQSPTHLIKTRGQQVTLRCSPKSGHDTVSWYQQALGQGPQFIFQYYEEEERQRGNFPDRFSGHQFPNYSSELNVNALLLGDSALYLCASSRNTEAFFGQGTRLTVV.

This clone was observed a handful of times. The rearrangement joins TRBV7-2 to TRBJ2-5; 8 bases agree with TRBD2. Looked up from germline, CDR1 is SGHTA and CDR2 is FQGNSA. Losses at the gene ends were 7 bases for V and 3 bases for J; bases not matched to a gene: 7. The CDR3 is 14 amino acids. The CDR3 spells CASIGRGAEETQYF. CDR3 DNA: TGTGCCAGCATCGGGCGGGGGGCGGAAGAGACCCAGTACTTC.

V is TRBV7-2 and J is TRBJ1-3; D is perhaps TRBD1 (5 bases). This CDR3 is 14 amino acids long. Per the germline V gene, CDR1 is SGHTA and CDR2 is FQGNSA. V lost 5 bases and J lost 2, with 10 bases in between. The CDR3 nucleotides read TGTGCCAGCAGCGCACAGGCAACTGGAAACACCATATATTTT. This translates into CASSAQATGNTIYF.

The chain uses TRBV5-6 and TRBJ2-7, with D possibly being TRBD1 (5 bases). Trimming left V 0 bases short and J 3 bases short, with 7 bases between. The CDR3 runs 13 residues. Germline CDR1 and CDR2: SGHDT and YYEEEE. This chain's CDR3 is CASSLGQSYEQYF. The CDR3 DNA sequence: TGTGCCAGCAGCTTGGGACAGAGCTACGAGCAGTACTTC.

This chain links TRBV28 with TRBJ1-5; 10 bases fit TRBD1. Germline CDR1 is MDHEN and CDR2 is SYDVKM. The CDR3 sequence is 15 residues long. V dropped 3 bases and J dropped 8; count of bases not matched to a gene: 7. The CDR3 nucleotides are TGTGCCAGCAGTTTGCCCGGGACAGGGGTGAAGCCCCAGCATTTT. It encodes CASSLPGTGVKPQHF.

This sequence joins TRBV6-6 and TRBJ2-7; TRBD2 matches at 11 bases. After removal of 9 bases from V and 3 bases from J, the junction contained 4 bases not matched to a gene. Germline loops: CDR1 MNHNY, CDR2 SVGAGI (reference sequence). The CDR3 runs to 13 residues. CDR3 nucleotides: TGTGCCAGTCGGGGGACTAGCGGCTACGAGCAGTACTTC. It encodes CASRGTSGYEQYF.

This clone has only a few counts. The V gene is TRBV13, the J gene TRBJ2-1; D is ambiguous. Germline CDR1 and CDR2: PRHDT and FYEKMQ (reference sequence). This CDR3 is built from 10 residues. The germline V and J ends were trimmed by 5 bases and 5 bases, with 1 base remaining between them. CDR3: CASSNNEQFF. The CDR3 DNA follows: TGTGCCAGCAGCAACAATGAGCAGTTCTTC.

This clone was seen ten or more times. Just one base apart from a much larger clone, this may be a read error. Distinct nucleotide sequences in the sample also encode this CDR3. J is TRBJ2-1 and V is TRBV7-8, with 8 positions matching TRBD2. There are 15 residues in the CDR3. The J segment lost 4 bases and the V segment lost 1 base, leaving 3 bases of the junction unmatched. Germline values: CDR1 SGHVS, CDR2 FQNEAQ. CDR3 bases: TGTGCCAGCAGCTTAGTGGCTAGCGGGTACAATGAGCAGTTCTTC. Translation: CASSLVASGYNEQFF.

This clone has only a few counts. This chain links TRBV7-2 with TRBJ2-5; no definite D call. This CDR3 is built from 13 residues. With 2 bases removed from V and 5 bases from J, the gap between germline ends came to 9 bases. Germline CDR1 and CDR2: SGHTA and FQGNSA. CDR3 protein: CASSLSSMETQYF. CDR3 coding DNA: TGTGCCAGCAGCTTATCAAGTATGGAGACCCAGTACTTC.

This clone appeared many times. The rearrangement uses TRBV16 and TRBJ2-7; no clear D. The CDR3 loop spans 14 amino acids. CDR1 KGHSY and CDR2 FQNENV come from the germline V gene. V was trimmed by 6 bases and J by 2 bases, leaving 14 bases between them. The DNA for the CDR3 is TGTGCCAGCAGTCCGCGACTGGCCCCCTACGAGCAGTACTTC. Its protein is CASSPRLAPYEQYF.

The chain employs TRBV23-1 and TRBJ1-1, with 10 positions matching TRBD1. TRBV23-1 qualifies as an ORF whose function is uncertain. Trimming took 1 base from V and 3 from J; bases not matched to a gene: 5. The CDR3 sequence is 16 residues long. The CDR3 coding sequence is TGCGCCAGCAGTCAATTTAACGACAGGGGGCACACTGAAGCTTTCTTT. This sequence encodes CASSQFNDRGHTEAFF.

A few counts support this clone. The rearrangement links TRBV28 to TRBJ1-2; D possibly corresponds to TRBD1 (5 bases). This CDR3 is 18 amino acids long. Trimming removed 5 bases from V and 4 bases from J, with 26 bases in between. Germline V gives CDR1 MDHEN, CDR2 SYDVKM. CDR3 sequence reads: CASSLPLSDTSEGYGYTF. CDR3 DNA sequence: TGTGCCAGCAGTCTCCCACTCTCGGACACCTCCGAGGGCTATGGCTACACCTTC.

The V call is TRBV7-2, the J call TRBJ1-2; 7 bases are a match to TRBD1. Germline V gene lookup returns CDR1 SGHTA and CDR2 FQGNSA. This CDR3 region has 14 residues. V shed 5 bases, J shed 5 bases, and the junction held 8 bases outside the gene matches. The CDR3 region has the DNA TGTGCCAGCAGCCCCGGGACAGAAACTTATGGCTACACCTTC. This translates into CASSPGTETYGYTF.